The 28 T cell receptor beta chains below come from one sample, sequenced in a study of cytomegalovirus exposure and HLA in healthy donors. Amplification used 60 Vbeta primers and 13 Jbeta primers. Method: immunoSEQ multiplex PCR; TCRdb's copy keeps in-frame clones and lacks some. The sample carries some 120,000 clones, 82% recorded once. The source material was PBMCs. These TCRs come from a male donor in good health and CMV-seropositive.

The rearrangement joins TRBV30 to TRBJ2-1, with a weak D call TRBD2 (6 bases). The CDR3 is 13 amino acids. Germline V gene lookup returns CDR1 GTSNPN and CDR2 SVGIG (reference sequence). V lost 5 bases and J 4 bases, leaving 12 bases between the germline ends. The CDR3 nucleotides read TGTGCCTGGGGCCGCGGGAATTACAATGAGCAGTTCTTC. It translates to CAWGRGNYNEQFF.

The chain recombines TRBV7-2 with TRBJ2-5, with 10 bases lining up with TRBD1. The J call is doubtful: the DNA matches TRBJ2-7 better. The germline gives CDR1 SGHTA, CDR2 FQGNSA. CDR3 length equals 15 residues. The CDR3 region is CASSLVAGQGYEQYF. CDR3 in DNA: TGTGCCAGCAGCTTAGTTGCGGGACAGGGGTACGAGCAGTACTTC.

The chain couples TRBV27 to TRBJ1-2; 10 bases map to TRBD1. V trimming: 6 bases; J trimming: 7 bases; junction bases outside the gene matches: 17. CDR3 size: 17 residues. Germline loops: CDR1 MNHEY, CDR2 SMNVEV (reference sequence). For the CDR3, the DNA is TGTGCCAGCAGCAATGCTTATGGGACAGGGGATCAGGGTGGCTACACCTTC. Translation gives CASSNAYGTGDQGGYTF.

The V and J genes are TRBV27 and TRBJ2-7, with 7 bases identical to TRBD2. The CDR3 length is 14 residues. Per germline, CDR1 MNHEY and CDR2 SMNVEV (reference sequence). J lost 3 bases, V lost 6 bases, and 8 bases had no gene match. CDR3 amino acids: CASRLGGIRYEQYF. The CDR3 DNA reads TGTGCCAGCAGGCTCGGGGGGATCCGCTACGAGCAGTACTTC.

This chain connects TRBV9 to TRBJ2-5, with D tentatively TRBD2 (6 bases). This CDR3 comprises 14 residues. The V end lost 3 bases, the J end lost 2 bases, and 11 bases lay between the germline ends. Germline values: CDR1 SGDLS, CDR2 YYNGEE. The DNA for the CDR3 is TGTGCCAGCAGCGACCGGGACTTTCAAGAGACCCAGTACTTC. Its protein product is CASSDRDFQETQYF.

This clone has just a few counts. V usage is TRBV7-2 and J usage is TRBJ2-5; D not resolved. This CDR3 has 13 amino acids. Germline-derived CDR1 and CDR2 are SGHTA and FQGNSA. V was clipped by 4 bases and J by 5 bases, with 11 bases between them. Here the CDR3 DNA reads TGTGCCAGCAGCTCCGACTCTTGGGAGACCCAGTACTTC. Amino acid sequence: CASSSDSWETQYF.

The rearrangement links TRBV30 to TRBJ2-2; D ambiguous. V was clipped by 4 bases and J by 4 bases, with 10 bases between them. Germline CDR1 and CDR2: GTSNPN and SVGIG (reference sequence). CDR3 length: 13 amino acids. CDR3 region: CAWISTRTGELFF. CDR3 DNA sequence: TGTGCCTGGATCTCGACACGCACCGGGGAGCTGTTTTTT.

The gene calls are TRBV7-2 and TRBJ2-2; 15 bases line up with TRBD2. The V and J ends lost 4 bases and 7 bases, in that order; junction bases with no gene match: 10. The V gene's germline CDR1 is SGHTA and CDR2 FQGNSA. The CDR3 loop spans 18 amino acids. The CDR3 DNA reads TGTGCCAGCAGCTGGTTAGGACTAGCGGGAGGGCCGGGCGGGGAGCTGTTTTTT. This gives the protein CASSWLGLAGGPGGELFF.

This chain links TRBV6-5 with TRBJ2-5; D unclear. V lost 5 bases, J lost 1 base, and 11 bases lay in between. CDR1 is MNHEY and CDR2 is SVGAGI in the germline V gene. This CDR3 is built from 14 residues. The CDR3 is CASSVTETQETQYF. The CDR3 DNA is TGTGCCAGCAGTGTTACGGAGACCCAAGAGACCCAGTACTTC.

The chain combines TRBV9 with TRBJ2-3; 8 nucleotides agree with TRBD2. In germline, CDR1 is SGDLS, CDR2 YYNGEE. V lost 5 bases, J lost 1 base, and 6 bases stayed unmatched. The length of the CDR3 is 15 residues. CDR3 nucleotides: TGTGCCAGCAGGAGGGGAGCGGGAGGCACAGATACGCAGTATTTT. Protein product: CASRRGAGGTDTQYF.

The chain couples TRBV5-1 to TRBJ2-3; 8 nucleotides line up with TRBD2. Germline trimming cut 2 bases from V and 0 bases from J; bases unmatched to any gene: 5. The CDR3 has 16 amino acids. The V gene's germline CDR1 is SGHRS and CDR2 YFSETQ. This chain's CDR3 is CASSFPGGTSTDTQYF. DNA of the CDR3: TGCGCCAGCAGCTTCCCGGGGGGGACTAGCACAGATACGCAGTATTTT.

The chain carries TRBV18 and TRBJ1-1, with D perhaps matching TRBD1 (6 bases). This CDR3 is built from 14 residues. Germline values: CDR1 KGHSH, CDR2 LQKENI. Between the trimmed V and J ends, which lost 3 bases and 1 base, there was a span of 9 bases. DNA for the CDR3: TGTGCCAGCTCACCCCTAGGGGGGAACACTGAAGCTTTCTTT. Translating it yields CASSPLGGNTEAFF.

This chain connects TRBV11-2 to TRBJ2-1, with 9 bases lining up with TRBD2. J was trimmed by 3 bases and V by 5 bases; bases with no gene match: 8. Germline V gene lookup returns CDR1 SGHAT and CDR2 FQNNGV. The length of the CDR3 is 16 residues. The CDR3 sequence: CASSLTRGRVYNEQFF. In DNA, the CDR3 is TGTGCCAGCAGCCTCACACGCGGGAGGGTCTACAATGAGCAGTTCTTC.

This sequence joins TRBV7-2 and TRBJ2-3; D unclear. Between the trimmed V and J ends, which lost 5 bases and 2 bases, there was a span of 5 bases. The CDR3 loop spans 12 amino acids. The germline V gene has CDR1 SGHTA and CDR2 FQGNSA. The CDR3 loop is CASSPFTDTQYF. DNA for the CDR3: TGTGCCAGCAGCCCCTTCACAGATACGCAGTATTTT.

The chain has TRBV30 and TRBJ2-1, with D possibly TRBD2 on 5 matching bases. The CDR3 extends over 15 amino acids. The V gene lost 2 bases and the J gene lost 9 bases, with 20 bases spanning the gap. In germline, CDR1 is GTSNPN, CDR2 SVGIG (reference sequence). The CDR3 reads CAWSSWELGIGEQFF. CDR3 in DNA: TGTGCCTGGAGTTCGTGGGAACTAGGAATAGGTGAGCAGTTCTTC. Filled out from reference TRBV30 and TRBJ2-1, the complete variable domain reads SQTIHQWPATLVQPVGSPLSLECTVEGTSNPNLYWYRQAAGRGLQLLFYSVGIGQISSEVPQNLSASRPQDRQFILSSKKLLLSDSGFYLCAWSSWELGIGEQFFGPGTRLTVL.

This chain joins TRBV2 and TRBJ1-4; 7 bases map to TRBD1. The trim removed 5 bases at V and 11 bases at J, leaving 11 bases unmatched. Per germline, CDR1 SNHLY and CDR2 FYNNEI. The CDR3 has 14 residues. The CDR3 is CASSLEDRSGKLFF. The CDR3 DNA sequence: TGTGCCAGCAGTCTAGAGGACAGGTCCGGGAAACTGTTTTTT.

The rearrangement uses TRBV21-1 and TRBJ1-2; the tabulated D call, TRBD1, remains unverified against the DNA. TRBV21-1 is shown as a pseudogene. The CDR3 has 14 amino acids. The CDR3 reads CASSPAREGYGYTF. The DNA for the CDR3 is TGTGCCAGCAGCCCAGCCAGGGAAGGGTATGGCTACACCTTC.

V is TRBV27 and J is TRBJ1-1; 11 bases are shared with TRBD1. Trimming cost V 0 bases and J 0 bases; bases outside gene matches: 24. CDR3 length equals 24 residues. Germline CDR1 is MNHEY and CDR2 is SMNVEV (reference sequence). CDR3: CASSLSGQGEPTLLIRIMNTEAFF. As DNA, the CDR3 is TGTGCCAGCAGTTTATCGGGACAGGGGGAGCCCACCTTACTGATCCGAATCATGAACACTGAAGCTTTCTTT.

The V gene is TRBV7-9, the J gene TRBJ2-7, with TRBD2 as a possible D gene (6 bases). Trimming took 4 bases from V and 7 from J, leaving 14 bases between them. Germline V lookup: CDR1 SEHNR, CDR2 FQNEAQ (reference sequence). The CDR3 totals 13 residues. CDR3 region: CASSSGLLREQYF. The CDR3 region has the DNA TGTGCCAGCAGCTCGGGACTGTTACGAGAGCAGTACTTC. The complete variable domain, with remaining parts taken from reference TRBV7-9 and TRBJ2-7, reads DTGVSQNPRHKITKRGQNVTFRCDPISEHNRLYWYRQTLGQGPEFLTYFQNEAQLEKSRLLSDRFSAERPKGSFSTLEIQRTEQGDSAMYLCASSSGLLREQYFGPGTRLTVT.

This chain links TRBV30 with TRBJ1-2; TRBD1 matches 7 bases. V was clipped by 6 bases and J by 8 bases; unmatched bases: 9. CDR3 length: 12 amino acids. CDR1 is GTSNPN, CDR2 SVGIG, per germline (reference sequence). The CDR3 spells CACDRVPSGYTF. In DNA, the CDR3 is TGTGCCTGCGACAGGGTCCCCTCGGGCTACACCTTC.

The chain has TRBV18 and TRBJ2-7; D remains ambiguous. This CDR3 has 14 amino acids. V lost 6 bases and J lost 7, with 19 bases in between. The V gene's germline CDR1 is KGHSH and CDR2 LQKENI. The CDR3 protein is CASSPPARVEEQYF. For the CDR3, the DNA is TGTGCCAGCTCCCCGCCCGCTCGGGTCGAAGAGCAGTACTTC.

The CDR3 sequence: CASSLGYGTASNEKLFF. The CDR3 nucleotides are TGTGCCAGCAGCTTAGGTTACGGGACAGCGAGTAATGAAAAACTGTTTTTT. The chain employs TRBV7-9 and TRBJ1-4; 7 nucleotides agree with TRBD1. Germline values: CDR1 SEHNR, CDR2 FQNEAQ (reference sequence). This CDR3 has 17 amino acids. V shed 1 base and J 4 bases; nucleotides not matched to a gene: 9.

The CDR3 DNA reads TGCAGCGCTGAGGAGGGGGCTCGGGAGCAGTACTTC. Translated: CSAEEGAREQYF. J is TRBJ2-7 and V is TRBV29-1; D might be TRBD1 (7 bases). Per germline, CDR1 SQVTM and CDR2 ANQGSEA. The CDR3 is 12 amino acids. With 7 bases removed from V and 7 bases from J, the gap between germline ends came to 17 bases.

A few counts support this clone. CDR3 sequence (DNA): TGTGCCAGCAGGGACTCACAAAAGGGTAGCAATCAGCCCCAGCATTTT. Translation: CASRDSQKGSNQPQHF. The chain carries TRBV28 and TRBJ1-5; D gene ambiguous. CDR3 length: 16 amino acids. The V and J ends lost 6 bases and 0 bases respectively, with 15 bases between them. Per germline, CDR1 MDHEN and CDR2 SYDVKM.

CDR3 sequence (DNA): TGTGCCAGCAGGCTGTTGACTAGCGGGACCACAGATACGCAGTATTTT. Protein sequence: CASRLLTSGTTDTQYF. The chain recombines TRBV2 with TRBJ2-3; 11 bases match TRBD2. This CDR3 has 16 residues. V lost 6 bases, J lost 2 bases, and 7 bases stayed unmatched. CDR1 is SNHLY and CDR2 is FYNNEI in the germline V gene. Combining the CDR3 with reference TRBV2 and TRBJ2-3 gives the whole variable domain EPEVTQTPSHQVTQMGQEVILRCVPISNHLYFYWYRQILGQKVEFLVSFYNNEISEKSEIFDDQFSVERPDGSNFTLKIRSTKLEDSAMYFCASRLLTSGTTDTQYFGPGTRLTVL.

This clone was seen a few times. V and J are TRBV5-1 and TRBJ2-3, with TRBD1 identical over 7 bases. Germline V gene data show CDR1 as SGHRS and CDR2 as YFSETQ. Trimming took 4 bases from V and 4 from J; bases not matched to a gene: 9. CDR3 length: 15 residues. CDR3 DNA: TGCGCCAGCAGCCGGACAGGAGACCCGGCAGATACGCAGTATTTT. Translation: CASSRTGDPADTQYF.

V and J are TRBV6-5 and TRBJ2-3; possibly TRBD2 for D (6 bases). V was cut by 0 bases and J by 6 bases, with 10 bases left in between. Germline V lookup: CDR1 MNHEY, CDR2 SVGAGI. The CDR3 has 14 amino acids. CDR3 in amino acids: CASSYSGGHDTQYF. The CDR3 bases are TGTGCCAGCAGTTACTCGGGAGGCCATGATACGCAGTATTTT.

This clone was seen only a few times. The rearrangement joins TRBV7-9 to TRBJ2-2; 7 bases fit TRBD2. V trimming: 4 bases; J trimming: 0 bases; junction bases outside the gene matches: 8. This CDR3 contains 17 residues. Germline V gene sequence: CDR1 SEHNR, CDR2 FQNEAQ (reference sequence). In DNA, the CDR3 is TGTGCCAGCAGCTCTCCCCCGGCGGGGGCGAACACCGGGGAGCTGTTTTTT. Residues: CASSSPPAGANTGELFF.